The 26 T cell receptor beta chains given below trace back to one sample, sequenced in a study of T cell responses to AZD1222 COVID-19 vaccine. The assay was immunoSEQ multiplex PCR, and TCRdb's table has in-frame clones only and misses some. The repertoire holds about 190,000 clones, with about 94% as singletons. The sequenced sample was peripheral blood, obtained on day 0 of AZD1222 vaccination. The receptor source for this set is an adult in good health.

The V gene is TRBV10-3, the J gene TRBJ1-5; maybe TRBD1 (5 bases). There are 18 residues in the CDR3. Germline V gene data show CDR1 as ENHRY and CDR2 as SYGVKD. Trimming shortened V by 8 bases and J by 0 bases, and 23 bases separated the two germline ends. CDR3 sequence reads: CAIYGGMGGNHSNQPQHF. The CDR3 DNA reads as TGTGCCATCTACGGGGGAATGGGGGGGAACCATAGCAATCAGCCCCAGCATTTT.

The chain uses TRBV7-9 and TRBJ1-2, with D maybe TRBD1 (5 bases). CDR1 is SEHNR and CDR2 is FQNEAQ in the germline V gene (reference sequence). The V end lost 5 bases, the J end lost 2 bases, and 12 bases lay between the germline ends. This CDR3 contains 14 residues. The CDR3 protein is CASSRPGRNYGYTF. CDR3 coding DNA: TGTGCCAGCAGCCGACCGGGACGAAACTATGGCTACACCTTC.

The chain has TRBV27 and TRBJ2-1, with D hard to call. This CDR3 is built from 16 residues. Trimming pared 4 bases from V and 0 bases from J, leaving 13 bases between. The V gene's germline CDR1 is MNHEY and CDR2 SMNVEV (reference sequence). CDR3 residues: CASSSPTDSSYNEQFF. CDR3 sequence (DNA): TGTGCCAGCAGTTCCCCCACAGATAGCTCCTACAATGAGCAGTTCTTC.

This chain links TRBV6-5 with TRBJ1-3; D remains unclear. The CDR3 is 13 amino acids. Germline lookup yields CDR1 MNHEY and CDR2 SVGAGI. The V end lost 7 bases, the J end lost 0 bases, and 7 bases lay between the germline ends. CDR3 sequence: CASTRSSGNTIYF. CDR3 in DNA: TGTGCCAGCACGCGAAGCTCTGGAAACACCATATATTTT.

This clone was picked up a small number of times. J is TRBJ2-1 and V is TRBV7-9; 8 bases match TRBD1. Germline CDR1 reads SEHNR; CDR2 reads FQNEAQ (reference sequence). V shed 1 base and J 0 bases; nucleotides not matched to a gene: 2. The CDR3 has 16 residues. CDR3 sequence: CASSLGTGGSYNEQFF. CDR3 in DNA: TGTGCCAGCAGCTTAGGTACAGGGGGCTCCTACAATGAGCAGTTCTTC.

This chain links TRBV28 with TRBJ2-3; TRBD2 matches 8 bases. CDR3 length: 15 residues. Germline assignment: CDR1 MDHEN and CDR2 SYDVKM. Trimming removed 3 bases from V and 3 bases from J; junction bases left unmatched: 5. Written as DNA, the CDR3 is TGTGCCAGCAGTTTTTTACGGGAGGGGACAGATACGCAGTATTTT. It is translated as CASSFLREGTDTQYF. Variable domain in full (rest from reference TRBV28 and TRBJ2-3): DVKVTQSSRYLVKRTGEKVFLECVQDMDHENMFWYRQDPGLGLRLIYFSYDVKMKEKGDIPEGYSVSREKKERFSLILESASTNQTSMYLCASSFLREGTDTQYFGPGTRLTVL.

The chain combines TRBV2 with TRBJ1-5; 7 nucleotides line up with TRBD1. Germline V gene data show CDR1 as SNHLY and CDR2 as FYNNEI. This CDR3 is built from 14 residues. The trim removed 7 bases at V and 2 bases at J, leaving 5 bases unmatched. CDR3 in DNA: TGTGCCAGCAAGAACAGGGGAGGCAATCAGCCCCAGCATTTT. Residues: CASKNRGGNQPQHF.

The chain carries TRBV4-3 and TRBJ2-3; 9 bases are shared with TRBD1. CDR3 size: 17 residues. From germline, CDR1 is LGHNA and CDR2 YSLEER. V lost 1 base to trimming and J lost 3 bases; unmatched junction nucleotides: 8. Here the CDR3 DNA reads TGCGCCAGCAGCCAAGTAGGGACAGGGCCCCCTACAGATACGCAGTATTTT. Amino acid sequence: CASSQVGTGPPTDTQYF.

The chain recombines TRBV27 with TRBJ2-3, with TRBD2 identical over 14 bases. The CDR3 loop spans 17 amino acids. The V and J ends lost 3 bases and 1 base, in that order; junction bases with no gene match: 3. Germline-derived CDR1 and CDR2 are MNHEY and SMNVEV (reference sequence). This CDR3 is CASSLGLAGAGTDTQYF. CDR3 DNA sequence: TGTGCCAGCAGTTTGGGACTAGCGGGAGCCGGCACAGATACGCAGTATTTT.

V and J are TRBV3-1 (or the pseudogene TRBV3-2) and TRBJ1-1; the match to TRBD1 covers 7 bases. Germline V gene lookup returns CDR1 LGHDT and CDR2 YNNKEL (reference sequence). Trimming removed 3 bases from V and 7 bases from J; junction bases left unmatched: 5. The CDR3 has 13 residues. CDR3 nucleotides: TGTGCCAGCAGCCAGACTGACAGGGTTGAAGCTTTCTTT. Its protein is CASSQTDRVEAFF.

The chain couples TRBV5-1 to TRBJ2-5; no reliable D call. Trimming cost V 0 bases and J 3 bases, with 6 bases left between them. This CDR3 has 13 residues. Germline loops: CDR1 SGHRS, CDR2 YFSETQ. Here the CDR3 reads CASSLVAKETQYF. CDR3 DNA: TGCGCCAGCAGCTTGGTGGCGAAAGAGACCCAGTACTTC.

For the CDR3, the DNA is TGCGCCAGCAGCTTTCAGGGGAAGAACACTGAAGCTTTCTTT. Amino acid sequence: CASSFQGKNTEAFF. This rearrangement joins TRBV5-1 to TRBJ1-1, with D perhaps matching TRBD1 (6 bases). V lost 2 bases to trimming and J lost 1 base, with 9 bases between them. The CDR3 covers 14 residues. The germline V gene encodes CDR1 SGHRS and CDR2 YFSETQ.

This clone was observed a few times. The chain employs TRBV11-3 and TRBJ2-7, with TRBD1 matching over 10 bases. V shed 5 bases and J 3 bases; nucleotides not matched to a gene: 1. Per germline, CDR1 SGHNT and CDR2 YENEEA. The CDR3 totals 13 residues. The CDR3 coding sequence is TGTGCCAGCAGCCGGGACAGGGGCTACGAGCAGTACTTC. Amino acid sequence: CASSRDRGYEQYF.

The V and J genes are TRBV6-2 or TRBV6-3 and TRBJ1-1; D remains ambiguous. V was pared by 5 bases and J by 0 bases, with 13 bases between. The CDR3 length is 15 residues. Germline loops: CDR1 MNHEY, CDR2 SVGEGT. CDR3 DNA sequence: TGTGCCAGCAGTACCCCCGTGGGCATGAACACTGAAGCTTTCTTT. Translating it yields CASSTPVGMNTEAFF.

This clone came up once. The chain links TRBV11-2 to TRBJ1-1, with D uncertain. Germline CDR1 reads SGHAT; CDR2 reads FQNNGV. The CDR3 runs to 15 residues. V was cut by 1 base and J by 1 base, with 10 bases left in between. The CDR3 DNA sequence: TGTGCCAGCAGCTTAGGCGCACGGGGGAACACTGAAGCTTTCTTT. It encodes CASSLGARGNTEAFF. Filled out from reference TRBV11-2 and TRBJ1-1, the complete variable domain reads EAGVAQSPRYKIIEKRQSVAFWCNPISGHATLYWYQQILGQGPKLLIQFQNNGVVDDSQLPKDRFSAERLKGVDSTLKIQPAKLEDSAVYLCASSLGARGNTEAFFGQGTRLTVV.

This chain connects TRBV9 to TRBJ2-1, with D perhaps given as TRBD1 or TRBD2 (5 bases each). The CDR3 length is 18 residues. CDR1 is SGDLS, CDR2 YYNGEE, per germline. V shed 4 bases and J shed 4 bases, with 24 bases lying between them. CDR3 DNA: TGTGCCAGCAGCCCACGTCTTTCCCGGGACGGTAATTACAATGAGCAGTTCTTC. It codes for CASSPRLSRDGNYNEQFF.

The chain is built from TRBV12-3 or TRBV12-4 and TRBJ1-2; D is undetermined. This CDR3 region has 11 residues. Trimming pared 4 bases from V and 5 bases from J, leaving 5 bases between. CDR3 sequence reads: CASSSRYGYTF. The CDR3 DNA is TGTGCCAGCAGTTCCAGATATGGCTACACCTTC.

CDR3 residues: CASSYSTLAKNIQYF. The DNA of the CDR3 is TGTGCCAGCAGTTACTCGACTTTAGCCAAAAACATTCAGTACTTC. The genes are TRBV6-2 or TRBV6-3 and TRBJ2-4; D call uncertain. Trimming pared 0 bases from V and 0 bases from J, leaving 6 bases between. This CDR3 is built from 15 residues. Per the germline V gene, CDR1 is MNHEY and CDR2 is SVGEGT.

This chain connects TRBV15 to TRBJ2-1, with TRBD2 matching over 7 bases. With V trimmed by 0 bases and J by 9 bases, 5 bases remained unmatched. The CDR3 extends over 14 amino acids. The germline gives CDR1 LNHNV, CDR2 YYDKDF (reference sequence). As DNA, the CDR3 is TGTGCCACCAGCAGAGATCGGGCGGGAGCTGAGCAGTTCTTC. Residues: CATSRDRAGAEQFF.

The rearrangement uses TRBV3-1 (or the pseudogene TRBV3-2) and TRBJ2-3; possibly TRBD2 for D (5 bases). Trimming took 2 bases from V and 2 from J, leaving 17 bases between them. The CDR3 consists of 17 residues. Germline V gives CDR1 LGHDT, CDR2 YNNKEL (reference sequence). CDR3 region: CASSQSPPTGSTDTQYF. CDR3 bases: TGTGCCAGCAGCCAAAGTCCCCCGACGGGATCCACAGATACGCAGTATTTT.

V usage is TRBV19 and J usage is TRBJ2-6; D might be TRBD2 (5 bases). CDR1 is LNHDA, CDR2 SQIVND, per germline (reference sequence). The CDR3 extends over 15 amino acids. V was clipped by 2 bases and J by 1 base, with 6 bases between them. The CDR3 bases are TGTGCCAGTAGTATATTAGCGTCTGGGGCCAACGTCCTGACTTTC. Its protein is CASSILASGANVLTF.

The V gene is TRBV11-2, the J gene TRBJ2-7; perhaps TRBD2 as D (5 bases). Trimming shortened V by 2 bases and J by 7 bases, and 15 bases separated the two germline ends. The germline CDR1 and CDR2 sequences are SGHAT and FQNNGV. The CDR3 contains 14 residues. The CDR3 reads CASSLRLAAGEQYF. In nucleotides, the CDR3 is TGTGCCAGCAGCTTAAGGCTAGCCGCAGGAGAGCAGTACTTC.

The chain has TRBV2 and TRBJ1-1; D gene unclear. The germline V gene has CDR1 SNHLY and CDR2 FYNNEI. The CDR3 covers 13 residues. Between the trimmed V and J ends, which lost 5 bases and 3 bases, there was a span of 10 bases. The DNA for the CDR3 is TGTGCCAGCAGTCTGCAGAAATACACTGAAGCTTTCTTT. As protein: CASSLQKYTEAFF.

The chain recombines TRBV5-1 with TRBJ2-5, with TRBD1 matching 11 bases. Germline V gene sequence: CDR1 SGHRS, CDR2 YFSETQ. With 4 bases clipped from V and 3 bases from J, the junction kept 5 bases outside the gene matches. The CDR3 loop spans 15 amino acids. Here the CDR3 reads CASSGGQGVEETQYF. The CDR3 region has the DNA TGCGCCAGCAGCGGGGGACAGGGGGTGGAAGAGACCCAGTACTTC. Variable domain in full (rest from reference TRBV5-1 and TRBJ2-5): KAGVTQTPRYLIKTRGQQVTLSCSPISGHRSVSWYQQTPGQGLQFLFEYFSETQRNKGNFPGRFSGRQFSNSRSEMNVSTLELGDSALYLCASSGGQGVEETQYFGPGTRLLVL.

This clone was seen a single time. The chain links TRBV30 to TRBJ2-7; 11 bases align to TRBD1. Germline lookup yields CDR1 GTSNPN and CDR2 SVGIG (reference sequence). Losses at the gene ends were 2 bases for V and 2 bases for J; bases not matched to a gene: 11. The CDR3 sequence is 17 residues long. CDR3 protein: CAWSPGSTGQGAYEQYF. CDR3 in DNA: TGTGCCTGGAGTCCAGGATCAACGGGACAGGGGGCCTACGAGCAGTACTTC.

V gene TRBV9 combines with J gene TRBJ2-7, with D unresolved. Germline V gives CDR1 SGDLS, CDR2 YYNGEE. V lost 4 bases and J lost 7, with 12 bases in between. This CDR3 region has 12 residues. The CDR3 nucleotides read TGTGCCAGCAGCCCCGGTCCCAGGGAGCAGTACTTC. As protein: CASSPGPREQYF.